The rows below give T cell receptor beta chains drawn from one sample of a study of blood T cell repertoires in COVID-19. Clones were sequenced by immunoSEQ multiplex PCR, and TCRdb holds only the in-frame ones, with some missing. The profile shows fewer than 250,000 clones, approximately 85% of them singletons. The source material was peripheral blood. The receptor set was obtained from a woman aged 70 to 79 with acute or convalescent COVID-19. Both conserved end residues are part of each CDR3. The order of the fields is CDR3 DNA, CDR3 protein, J gene, V gene, clone size, D gene. D genes are given only for firm matches. Not every row has a clone size; where given, it reads once, few, many or a size class.

CDR3 DNA: TGCGCCAGCAGCCAAGAAACCCGGGCCTTAAGAGGGGGCTACACCTTC
CDR3 protein: CASSQETRALRGGYTF
J gene: TRBJ1-2
V gene: TRBV4-3
clone size: .
D gene: .

CDR3 DNA: TGCGCCAGCAGCTTGGGGACAGGGTCGGGTTCACCCCTCCACTTT
CDR3 protein: CASSLGTGSGSPLHF
J gene: TRBJ1-6
V gene: TRBV5-1
clone size: .
D gene: TRBD1

CDR3 DNA: TGTGCCAGCAGTCCGGGGGACAGGCACTATGGCTACACCTTC
CDR3 protein: CASSPGDRHYGYTF
J gene: TRBJ1-2
V gene: TRBV6-2/TRBV6-3
clone size: .
D gene: TRBD1

CDR3 DNA: TGTGCCAGCTCACAACAGGGGGAAGGCAATCAGCCCCAGCATTTT
CDR3 protein: CASSQQGEGNQPQHF
J gene: TRBJ1-5
V gene: TRBV18
clone size: few
D gene: TRBD1

CDR3 DNA: TGTGCCAGCAGCGTACCCCCGGAGGGCGGGGAGCTGTTTTTT
CDR3 protein: CASSVPPEGGELFF
J gene: TRBJ2-2
V gene: TRBV9
clone size: .
D gene: .

CDR3 DNA: TGTGCCAGCAGCAGAGCGGGGAATACGCAGTATTTT
CDR3 protein: CASSRAGNTQYF
J gene: TRBJ2-3
V gene: TRBV11-3
clone size: .
D gene: TRBD2

CDR3 DNA: TGTGCCAGCAGTTTCCTTGGACAGTATGGCTACACCTTC
CDR3 protein: CASSFLGQYGYTF
J gene: TRBJ1-2
V gene: TRBV28
clone size: .
D gene: .

CDR3 DNA: TGTGCCAGCAGCCAGGCCAGGGGATTTGAAGCTTTCTTT
CDR3 protein: CASSQARGFEAFF
J gene: TRBJ1-1
V gene: TRBV3-1/TRBV3-2
clone size: .
D gene: .

CDR3 DNA: TGTGCCAGCAGCTTAGGGGGGCGACAAGAGACCCAGTACTTC
CDR3 protein: CASSLGGRQETQYF
J gene: TRBJ2-5
V gene: TRBV7-2
clone size: .
D gene: .

CDR3 DNA: TGTGCCTCGGAGGGGACCGGGACAGGGGTTTCACCCCTCCACTTT
CDR3 protein: CASEGTGTGVSPLHF
J gene: TRBJ1-6
V gene: TRBV2
clone size: .
D gene: TRBD1

CDR3 DNA: TGTGCCATCAGTGAGTCGACCGGGACAGGGAATTTGAACACTGAAGCTTTCTTT
CDR3 protein: CAISESTGTGNLNTEAFF
J gene: TRBJ1-1
V gene: TRBV10-3
clone size: .
D gene: TRBD1

CDR3 DNA: TGTGCCAGCAGCTTAGGCGCTAGCTTTGATGAGCAGTTCTTC
CDR3 protein: CASSLGASFDEQFF
J gene: TRBJ2-1
V gene: TRBV7-2
clone size: .
D gene: .

CDR3 DNA: TGTGCCAGCAGCTTGACGGACAGGCTGAACACTGAAGCTTTCTTT
CDR3 protein: CASSLTDRLNTEAFF
J gene: TRBJ1-1
V gene: TRBV7-9
clone size: .
D gene: TRBD1

CDR3 DNA: TGTGCCAGCAGCCTCTCTGGGGCCAACGTCCTGACTTTC
CDR3 protein: CASSLSGANVLTF
J gene: TRBJ2-6
V gene: TRBV5-6
clone size: few
D gene: .

CDR3 DNA: TGTGCCAGCTCACCGGGACTAGACACAGATACGCAGTATTTT
CDR3 protein: CASSPGLDTDTQYF
J gene: TRBJ2-3
V gene: TRBV2
clone size: .
D gene: TRBD2

CDR3 DNA: TGTGCCAGCAGCCAAGATTGGGCAGGAGGTCAGCCCCAGCATTTT
CDR3 protein: CASSQDWAGGQPQHF
J gene: TRBJ1-5
V gene: TRBV3-1/TRBV3-2
clone size: once
D gene: .

CDR3 DNA: TGCGCCAGCAGCCGGACAGAACCTCATGAAAAACTGTTTTTT
CDR3 protein: CASSRTEPHEKLFF
J gene: TRBJ1-4
V gene: TRBV5-1
clone size: .
D gene: .

CDR3 DNA: TGCGCCAGCAGCTCCGGGACAGGGCCAGGAAACACCATATATTTT
CDR3 protein: CASSSGTGPGNTIYF
J gene: TRBJ1-3
V gene: TRBV5-1
clone size: .
D gene: TRBD1

CDR3 DNA: TGTGCCACCAGTGAACGACAGGGACCACAAGAGACCCAGTACTTC
CDR3 protein: CATSERQGPQETQYF
J gene: TRBJ2-5
V gene: TRBV24-1
clone size: .
D gene: TRBD1

CDR3 DNA: TGTGCCAGCAGCGTAAGTACGGGACTCACCGGGGAGCTGTTTTTT
CDR3 protein: CASSVSTGLTGELFF
J gene: TRBJ2-2
V gene: TRBV9
clone size: .
D gene: .

CDR3 DNA: TGTGCCAGCAGTGGGACTAGCGGGGGTCCCTGGAGCTCCTACAATGAGCAGTTCTTC
CDR3 protein: CASSGTSGGPWSSYNEQFF
J gene: TRBJ2-1
V gene: TRBV6-1
clone size: .
D gene: TRBD2

CDR3 DNA: TGTGCCAGCAGTTCAGAATATGGGGGGGCTGAAGCTTTCTTT
CDR3 protein: CASSSEYGGAEAFF
J gene: TRBJ1-1
V gene: TRBV2
clone size: .
D gene: .

CDR3 DNA: TGTGCCAGCACAGGGTCCTACGAGCAGTACTTC
CDR3 protein: CASTGSYEQYF
J gene: TRBJ2-7
V gene: TRBV12-3/TRBV12-4
clone size: .
D gene: .

CDR3 DNA: TGTGCCAGCAGCTTCGGCATGACGGGGGGCTACACCTTC
CDR3 protein: CASSFGMTGGYTF
J gene: TRBJ1-2
V gene: TRBV5-8
clone size: .
D gene: .

CDR3 DNA: TGTGCCAGCAGCTTAGGGGTCGGGAATCAGCCCCAGCATTTT
CDR3 protein: CASSLGVGNQPQHF
J gene: TRBJ1-5
V gene: TRBV7-2
clone size: .
D gene: .

CDR3 DNA: TGTGCCAGCAGCTCCAGACAGGTGTACGAGCAGTACTTC
CDR3 protein: CASSSRQVYEQYF
J gene: TRBJ2-7
V gene: TRBV7-8
clone size: .
D gene: .

CDR3 DNA: TGTGCCAGCAGTCCCCCACAGGGGACGAGTCAGCCCCAGCATTTT
CDR3 protein: CASSPPQGTSQPQHF
J gene: TRBJ1-5
V gene: TRBV6-2/TRBV6-3
clone size: .
D gene: TRBD1

CDR3 DNA: TGTGCCAGCAGTTACTCGAGCATCTACGGGGGCTACACCTTC
CDR3 protein: CASSYSSIYGGYTF
J gene: TRBJ1-2
V gene: TRBV6-2/TRBV6-3
clone size: .
D gene: .

CDR3 DNA: TGCAGCGCCAGCGACAGGGTCGGTCAGCCCCAGCATTTT
CDR3 protein: CSASDRVGQPQHF
J gene: TRBJ1-5
V gene: TRBV29-1
clone size: .
D gene: TRBD1

CDR3 DNA: TGTGCCAGCAGTGAAGGCGGGGGCCCGGCTTGGGAGCAGTACTTC
CDR3 protein: CASSEGGGPAWEQYF
J gene: TRBJ2-7
V gene: TRBV2
clone size: few
D gene: .

CDR3 DNA: TGTGCCAGCAGCGGACAGGGGTACGGGGAGCTGTTTTTT
CDR3 protein: CASSGQGYGELFF
J gene: TRBJ2-2
V gene: TRBV7-8
clone size: few
D gene: TRBD1

CDR3 DNA: TGCGCCAGCAGCCAAGAGGGGGCCTCGGGGGGAGGCGAGCAGTACTTC
CDR3 protein: CASSQEGASGGGEQYF
J gene: TRBJ2-7
V gene: TRBV4-3
clone size: .
D gene: .

CDR3 DNA: TGCGCCAGCAGCCACCGACTAGCGGGGGTGGTCGACACCGGGGAGCTGTTTTTT
CDR3 protein: CASSHRLAGVVDTGELFF
J gene: TRBJ2-2
V gene: TRBV4-1
clone size: .
D gene: TRBD2

CDR3 DNA: TGTGCCAGCAGCGTTCAGGGACAGGGAGGCGACTATGGCTACACCTTC
CDR3 protein: CASSVQGQGGDYGYTF
J gene: TRBJ1-2
V gene: TRBV9
clone size: .
D gene: TRBD1

CDR3 DNA: TGTGCCAGCAGGTTCCAGGGGCCCTCCGAGCAGTACTTC
CDR3 protein: CASRFQGPSEQYF
J gene: TRBJ2-7
V gene: TRBV2
clone size: .
D gene: .

CDR3 DNA: TGTGCCAGCAGCTGGGTGGGGGGTCCGACCTACGAGCAGTACTTC
CDR3 protein: CASSWVGGPTYEQYF
J gene: TRBJ2-7
V gene: TRBV5-8
clone size: .
D gene: .

CDR3 DNA: TGTGCCACCAGCGCGGGGGGAGTAGAGGAGACCCAGTACTTC
CDR3 protein: CATSAGGVEETQYF
J gene: TRBJ2-5
V gene: TRBV15
clone size: once
D gene: TRBD2